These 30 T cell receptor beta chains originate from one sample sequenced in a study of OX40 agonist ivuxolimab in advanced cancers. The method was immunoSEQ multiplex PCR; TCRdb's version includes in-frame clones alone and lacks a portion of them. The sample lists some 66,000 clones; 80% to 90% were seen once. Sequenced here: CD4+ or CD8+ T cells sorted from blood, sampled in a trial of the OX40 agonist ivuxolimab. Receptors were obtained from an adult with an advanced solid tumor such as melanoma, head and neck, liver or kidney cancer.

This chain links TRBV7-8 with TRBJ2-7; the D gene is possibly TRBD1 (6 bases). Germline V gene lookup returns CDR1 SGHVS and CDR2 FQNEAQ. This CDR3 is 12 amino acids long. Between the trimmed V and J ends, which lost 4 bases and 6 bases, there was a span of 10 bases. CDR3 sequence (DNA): TGTGCCAGCAGCTACAGGGTTGGCGAGCAGTACTTC. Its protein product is CASSYRVGEQYF.

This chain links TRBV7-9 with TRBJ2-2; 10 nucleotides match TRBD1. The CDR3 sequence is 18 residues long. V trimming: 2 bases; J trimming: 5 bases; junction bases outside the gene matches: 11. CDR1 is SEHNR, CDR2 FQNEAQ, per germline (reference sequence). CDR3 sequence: CASSLIGTGVSGTGELFF. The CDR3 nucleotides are TGTGCCAGCAGCTTAATCGGGACAGGGGTTTCGGGAACCGGGGAGCTGTTTTTT. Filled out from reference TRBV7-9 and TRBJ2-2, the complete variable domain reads DTGVSQNPRHKITKRGQNVTFRCDPISEHNRLYWYRQTLGQGPEFLTYFQNEAQLEKSRLLSDRFSAERPKGSFSTLEIQRTEQGDSAMYLCASSLIGTGVSGTGELFFGEGSRLTVL.

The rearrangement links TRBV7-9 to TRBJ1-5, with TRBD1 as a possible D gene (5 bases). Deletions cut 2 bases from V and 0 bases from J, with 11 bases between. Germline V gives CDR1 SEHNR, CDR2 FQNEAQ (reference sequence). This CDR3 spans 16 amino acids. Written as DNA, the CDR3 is TGTGCCAGCAGCTTACACAGGATTAATAGCAATCAGCCCCAGCATTTT. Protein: CASSLHRINSNQPQHF.

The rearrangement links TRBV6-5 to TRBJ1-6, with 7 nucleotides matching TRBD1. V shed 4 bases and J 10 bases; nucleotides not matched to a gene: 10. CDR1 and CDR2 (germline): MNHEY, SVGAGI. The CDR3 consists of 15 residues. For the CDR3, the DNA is TGTGCCAGCAGTTCTGCGGGGGGGGACAGATCACCCCTCCACTTT. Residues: CASSSAGGDRSPLHF.

CDR3 residues: CASSQGTVANYGYTF. The CDR3 DNA follows: TGCGCCAGCAGCCAAGGGACAGTGGCTAACTATGGCTACACCTTC. J is TRBJ1-2 and V is TRBV4-1; tentative D call: TRBD1 (6 bases). With 1 base removed from V and 0 bases from J, the gap between germline ends came to 9 bases. Germline V gene lookup returns CDR1 MGHRA and CDR2 YSYEKL. The CDR3 is 15 residues long.

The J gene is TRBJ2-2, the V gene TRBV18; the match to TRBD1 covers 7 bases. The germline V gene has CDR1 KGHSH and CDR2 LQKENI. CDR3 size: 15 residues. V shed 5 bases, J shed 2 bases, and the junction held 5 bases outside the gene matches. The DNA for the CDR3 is TGTGCCAGCTCAGACAGGGCTCGAAACACCGGGGAGCTGTTTTTT. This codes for CASSDRARNTGELFF. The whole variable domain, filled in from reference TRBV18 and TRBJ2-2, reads NAGVMQNPRHLVRRRGQEARLRCSPMKGHSHVYWYRQLPEEGLKFMVYLQKENIIDESGMPKERFSAEFPKEGPSILRIQQVVRGDSAAYFCASSDRARNTGELFFGEGSRLTVL.

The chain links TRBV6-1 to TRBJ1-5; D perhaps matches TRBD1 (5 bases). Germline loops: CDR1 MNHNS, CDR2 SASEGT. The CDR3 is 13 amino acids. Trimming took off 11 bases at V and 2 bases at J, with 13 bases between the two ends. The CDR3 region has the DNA TGTGCCTCTGAGAGCAGGGGCAATCAGCCCCAGCATTTT. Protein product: CASESRGNQPQHF.

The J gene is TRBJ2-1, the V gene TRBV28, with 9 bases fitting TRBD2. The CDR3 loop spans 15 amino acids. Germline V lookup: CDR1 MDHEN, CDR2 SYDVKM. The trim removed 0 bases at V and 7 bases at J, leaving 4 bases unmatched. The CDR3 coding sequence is TGTGCCAGCAGTTTATGGGCGACTAGCGGAAATGAGCAGTTCTTC. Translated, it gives CASSLWATSGNEQFF.

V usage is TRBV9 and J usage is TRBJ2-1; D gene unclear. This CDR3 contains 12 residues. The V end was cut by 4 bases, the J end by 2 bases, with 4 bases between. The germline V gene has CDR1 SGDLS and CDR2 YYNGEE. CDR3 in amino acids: CASSPAYNEQFF. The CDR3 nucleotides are TGTGCCAGCAGCCCCGCCTACAATGAGCAGTTCTTC.

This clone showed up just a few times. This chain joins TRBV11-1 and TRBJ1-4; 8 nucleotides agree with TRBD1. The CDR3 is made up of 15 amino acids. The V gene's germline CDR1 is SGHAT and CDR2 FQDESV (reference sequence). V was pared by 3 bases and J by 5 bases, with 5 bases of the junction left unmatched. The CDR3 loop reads CASSFDRGKNEKLFF. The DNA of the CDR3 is TGTGCCAGCAGCTTCGACAGGGGTAAAAATGAAAAACTGTTTTTT.

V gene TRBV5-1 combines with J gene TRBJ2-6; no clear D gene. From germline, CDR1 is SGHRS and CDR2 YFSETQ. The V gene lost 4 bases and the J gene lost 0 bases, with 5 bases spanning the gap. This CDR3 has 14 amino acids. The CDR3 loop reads CASSIGSGANVLTF. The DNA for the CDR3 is TGCGCCAGCAGCATTGGCTCTGGGGCCAACGTCCTGACTTTC.

CDR3 nucleotide sequence: TGTGCCAGCAGCTCCTCCGGGACCAGGAGATCGAACACTGAAGCTTTCTTT. It yields the protein CASSSSGTRRSNTEAFF. The rearrangement uses TRBV7-2 and TRBJ1-1, with D maybe TRBD1 (5 bases). The germline V gene has CDR1 SGHTA and CDR2 FQGNSA. The CDR3 sequence is 17 residues long. V lost 4 bases and J 1 base, leaving 19 bases between the germline ends.

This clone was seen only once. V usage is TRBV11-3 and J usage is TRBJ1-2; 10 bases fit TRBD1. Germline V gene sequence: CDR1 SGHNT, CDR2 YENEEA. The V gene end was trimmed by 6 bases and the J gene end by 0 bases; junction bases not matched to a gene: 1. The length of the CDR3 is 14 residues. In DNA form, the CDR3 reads TGTGCCAGCAGGACAGGGGGCTCTAACTATGGCTACACCTTC. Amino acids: CASRTGGSNYGYTF. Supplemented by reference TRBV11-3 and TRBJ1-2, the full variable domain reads EAGVVQSPRYKIIEKKQPVAFWCNPISGHNTLYWYLQNLGQGPELLIRYENEEAVDDSQLPKDRFSAERLKGVDSTLKIQPAELGDSAVYLCASRTGGSNYGYTFGSGTRLTVV.

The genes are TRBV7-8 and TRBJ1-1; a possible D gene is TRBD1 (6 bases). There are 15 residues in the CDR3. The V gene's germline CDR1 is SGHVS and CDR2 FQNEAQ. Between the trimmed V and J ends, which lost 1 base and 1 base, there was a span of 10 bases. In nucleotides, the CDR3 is TGTGCCAGCAGCTTAGGGGGGGCCCAGAACACTGAAGCTTTCTTT. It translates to CASSLGGAQNTEAFF. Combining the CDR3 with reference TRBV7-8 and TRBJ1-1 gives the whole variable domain GAGVSQSPRYKVAKRGQDVALRCDPISGHVSLFWYQQALGQGPEFLTYFQNEAQLDKSGLPSDRFFAERPEGSVSTLKIQRTQQEDSAVYLCASSLGGAQNTEAFFGQGTRLTVV.

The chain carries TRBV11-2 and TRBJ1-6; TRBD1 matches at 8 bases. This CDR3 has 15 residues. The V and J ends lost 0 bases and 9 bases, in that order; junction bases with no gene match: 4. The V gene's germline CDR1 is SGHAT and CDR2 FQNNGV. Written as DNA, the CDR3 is TGTGCCAGCAGCTTAGATTCAGGGGGCCGTTCACCCCTCCACTTT. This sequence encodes CASSLDSGGRSPLHF.

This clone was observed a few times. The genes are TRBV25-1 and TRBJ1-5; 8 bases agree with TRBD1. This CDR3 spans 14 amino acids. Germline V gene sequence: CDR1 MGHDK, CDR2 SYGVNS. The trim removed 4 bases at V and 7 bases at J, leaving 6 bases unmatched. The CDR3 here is CASSGQGTYQPQHF. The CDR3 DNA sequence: TGTGCCAGCAGTGGACAGGGGACCTACCAGCCCCAGCATTTT.

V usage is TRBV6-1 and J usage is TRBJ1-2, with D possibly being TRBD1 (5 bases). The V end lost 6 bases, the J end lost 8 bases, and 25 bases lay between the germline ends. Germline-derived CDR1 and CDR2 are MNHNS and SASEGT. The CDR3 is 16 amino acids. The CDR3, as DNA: TGTGCCAGCAGCGAAACCGGGACCGTAAGATTAGCGGGCTACACCTTC. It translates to CASSETGTVRLAGYTF.

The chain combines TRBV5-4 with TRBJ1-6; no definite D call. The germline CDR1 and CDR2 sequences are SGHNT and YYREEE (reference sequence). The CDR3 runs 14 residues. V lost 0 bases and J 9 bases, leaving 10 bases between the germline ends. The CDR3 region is CASSLENRGSPLHF. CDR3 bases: TGTGCCAGCAGCTTGGAGAATCGGGGTTCACCCCTCCACTTT.

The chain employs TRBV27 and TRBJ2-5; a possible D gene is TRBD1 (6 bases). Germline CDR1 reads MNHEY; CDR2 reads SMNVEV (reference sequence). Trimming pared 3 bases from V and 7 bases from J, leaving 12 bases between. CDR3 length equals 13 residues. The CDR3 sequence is CASSFFGGGTQYF. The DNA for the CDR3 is TGTGCCAGCAGTTTTTTTGGGGGCGGGACCCAGTACTTC.

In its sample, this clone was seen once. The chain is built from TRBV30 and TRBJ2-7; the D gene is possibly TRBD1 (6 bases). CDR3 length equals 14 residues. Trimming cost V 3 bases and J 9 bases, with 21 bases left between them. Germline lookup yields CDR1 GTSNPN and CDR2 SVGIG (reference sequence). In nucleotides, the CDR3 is TGTGCCTGGAGCCTAGGGACAACGGATGTGGGGCAGTACTTC. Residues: CAWSLGTTDVGQYF.

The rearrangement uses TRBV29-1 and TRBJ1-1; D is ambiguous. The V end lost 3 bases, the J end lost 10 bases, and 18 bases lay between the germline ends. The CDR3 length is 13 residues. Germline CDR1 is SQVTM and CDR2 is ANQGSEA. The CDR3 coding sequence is TGCAGCGTTGAGGATCGGACGGCCGCCGGAGCTTTCTTT. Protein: CSVEDRTAAGAFF. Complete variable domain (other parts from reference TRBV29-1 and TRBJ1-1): SAVISQKPSRDICQRGTSLTIQCQVDSQVTMMFWYRQQPGQSLTLIATANQGSEATYESGFVIDKFPISRPNLTFSTLTVSNMSPEDSSIYLCSVEDRTAAGAFFGQGTRLTVV.

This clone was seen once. The CDR3 nucleotides read TGCGCCAGCAGCCAAGCCTACTCGGGAGTCCCTAGCAATCAGCCCCAGCATTTT. Its protein is CASSQAYSGVPSNQPQHF. The chain carries TRBV4-1 and TRBJ1-5, with no clear D. Trimming shortened V by 1 base and J by 0 bases, and 16 bases separated the two germline ends. From germline, CDR1 is MGHRA and CDR2 YSYEKL. This CDR3 comprises 18 residues.

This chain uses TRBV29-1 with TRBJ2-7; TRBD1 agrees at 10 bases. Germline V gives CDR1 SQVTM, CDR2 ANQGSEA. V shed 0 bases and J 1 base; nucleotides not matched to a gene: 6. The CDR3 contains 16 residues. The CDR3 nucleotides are TGCAGCGTTGAAGATATACGGACAGGGGGATCCTACGAGCAGTACTTC. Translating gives CSVEDIRTGGSYEQYF.

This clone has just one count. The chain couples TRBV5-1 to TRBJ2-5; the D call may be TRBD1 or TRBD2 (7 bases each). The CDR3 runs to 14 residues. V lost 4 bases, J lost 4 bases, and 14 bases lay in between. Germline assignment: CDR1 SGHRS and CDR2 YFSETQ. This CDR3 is CASSGGRGGETQYF. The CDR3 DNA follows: TGCGCCAGCAGCGGCGGCAGGGGGGGAGAGACCCAGTACTTC.

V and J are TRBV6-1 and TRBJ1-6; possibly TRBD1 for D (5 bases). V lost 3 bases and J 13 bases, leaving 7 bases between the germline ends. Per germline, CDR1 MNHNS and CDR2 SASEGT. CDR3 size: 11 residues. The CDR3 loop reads CASSEGPPLHF. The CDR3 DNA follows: TGTGCCAGCAGTGAGGGGCCTCCCCTCCACTTT.

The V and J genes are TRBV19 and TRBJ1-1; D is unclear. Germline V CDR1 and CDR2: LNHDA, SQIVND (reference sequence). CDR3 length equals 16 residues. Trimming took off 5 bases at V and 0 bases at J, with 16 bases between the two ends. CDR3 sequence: CASSPPFRIVNTEAFF. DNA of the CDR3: TGTGCCAGTAGTCCGCCCTTTCGGATCGTGAACACTGAAGCTTTCTTT. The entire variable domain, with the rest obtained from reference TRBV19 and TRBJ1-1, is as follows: DGGITQSPKYLFRKEGQNVTLSCEQNLNHDAMYWYRQDPGQGLRLIYYSQIVNDFQKGDIAEGYSVSREKKESFPLTVTSAQKNPTAFYLCASSPPFRIVNTEAFFGQGTRLTVV.

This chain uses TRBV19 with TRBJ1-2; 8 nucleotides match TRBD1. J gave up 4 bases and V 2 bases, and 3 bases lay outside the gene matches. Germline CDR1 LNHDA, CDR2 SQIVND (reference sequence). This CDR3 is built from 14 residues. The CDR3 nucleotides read TGTGCCAGTAGTATACGGACAGGGAGCTATGGCTACACCTTC. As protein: CASSIRTGSYGYTF. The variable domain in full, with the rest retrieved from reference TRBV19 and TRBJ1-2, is DGGITQSPKYLFRKEGQNVTLSCEQNLNHDAMYWYRQDPGQGLRLIYYSQIVNDFQKGDIAEGYSVSREKKESFPLTVTSAQKNPTAFYLCASSIRTGSYGYTFGSGTRLTVV.

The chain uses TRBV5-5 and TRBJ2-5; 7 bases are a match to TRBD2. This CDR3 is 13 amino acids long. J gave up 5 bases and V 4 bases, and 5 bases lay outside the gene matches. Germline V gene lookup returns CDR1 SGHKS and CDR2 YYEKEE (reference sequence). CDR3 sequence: CASSPNGRETQYF. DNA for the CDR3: TGTGCCAGCAGCCCCAACGGGAGGGAGACCCAGTACTTC.

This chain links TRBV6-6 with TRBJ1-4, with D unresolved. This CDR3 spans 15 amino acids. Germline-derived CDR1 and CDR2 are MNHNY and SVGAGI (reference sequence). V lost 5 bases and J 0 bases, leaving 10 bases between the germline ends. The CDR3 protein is CASSTQTPTNEKLFF. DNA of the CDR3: TGTGCCAGCAGTACCCAAACTCCAACTAATGAAAAACTGTTTTTT.

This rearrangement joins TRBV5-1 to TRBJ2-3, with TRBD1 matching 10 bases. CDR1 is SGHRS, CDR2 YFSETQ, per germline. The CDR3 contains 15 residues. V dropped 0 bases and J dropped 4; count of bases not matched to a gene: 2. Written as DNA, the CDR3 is TGCGCCAGCAGCTTGGGGGGGACAGGGGCAGATACGCAGTATTTT. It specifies CASSLGGTGADTQYF.